This TCR beta chain emerged from a study of blood T cell repertoires in COVID-19. As for the study in general: The study drew acute and convalescent COVID-19 samples from the United States, Italy and Spain.

Clones were read by immunoSEQ multiplex PCR, and TCRdb kept only the in-frame ones, dropping some. The data show approximately 300,000 clones, 87% seen once. The V end lost 8 bases, the J end lost 1 base, and 11 bases lay between the germline ends. Germline CDR1 ENHRY, CDR2 SYGVKD. The CDR3 is 14 residues long. This chain links TRBV10-3 with TRBJ2-2, with TRBD2 as a possible D gene (5 bases). The sample comprised PBMCs or T cells enriched from blood (not recorded which). This TCR derives from a young woman who had recovered from COVID-19. The CDR3 region is CAIGGEVNTGELFF. The CDR3, as DNA: TGTGCCATCGGAGGTGAGGTGAACACCGGGGAGCTGTTTTTT.